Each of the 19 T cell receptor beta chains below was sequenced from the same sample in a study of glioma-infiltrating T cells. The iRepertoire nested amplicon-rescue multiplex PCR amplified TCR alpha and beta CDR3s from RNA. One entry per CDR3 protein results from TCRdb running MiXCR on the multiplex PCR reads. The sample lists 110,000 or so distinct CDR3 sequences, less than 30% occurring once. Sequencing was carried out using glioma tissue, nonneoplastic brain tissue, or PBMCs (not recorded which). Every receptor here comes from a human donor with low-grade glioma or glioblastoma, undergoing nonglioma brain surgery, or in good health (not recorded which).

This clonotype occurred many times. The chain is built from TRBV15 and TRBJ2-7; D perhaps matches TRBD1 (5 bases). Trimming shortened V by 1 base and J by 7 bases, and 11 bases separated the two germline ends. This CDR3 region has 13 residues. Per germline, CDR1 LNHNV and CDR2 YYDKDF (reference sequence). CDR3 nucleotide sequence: TGTGCCACCAGCAGAGCAGGGCCGCAGGAGCAGTACTTC. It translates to CATSRAGPQEQYF.

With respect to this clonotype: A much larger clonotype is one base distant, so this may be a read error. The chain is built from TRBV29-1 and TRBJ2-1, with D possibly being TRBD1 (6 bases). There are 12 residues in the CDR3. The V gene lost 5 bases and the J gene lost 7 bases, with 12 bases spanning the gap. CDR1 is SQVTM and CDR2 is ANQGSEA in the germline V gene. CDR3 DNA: TGCAGCGTTTCCGACAGGAAAAATGAGCAGTTCTTC. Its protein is CSVSDRKNEQFF.

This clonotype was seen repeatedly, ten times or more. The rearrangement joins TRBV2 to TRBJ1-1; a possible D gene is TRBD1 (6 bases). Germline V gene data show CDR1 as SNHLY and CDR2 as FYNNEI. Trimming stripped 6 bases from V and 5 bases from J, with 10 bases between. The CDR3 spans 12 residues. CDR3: CASRDSYTEAFF. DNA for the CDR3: TGTGCCAGCAGGGACAGTTATACTGAAGCTTTCTTT.

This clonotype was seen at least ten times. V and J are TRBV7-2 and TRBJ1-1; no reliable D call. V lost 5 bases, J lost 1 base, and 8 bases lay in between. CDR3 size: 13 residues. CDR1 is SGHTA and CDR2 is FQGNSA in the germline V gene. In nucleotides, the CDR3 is TGTGCCAGCAGCCAAAGACAGAACACTGAAGCTTTCTTT. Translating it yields CASSQRQNTEAFF.

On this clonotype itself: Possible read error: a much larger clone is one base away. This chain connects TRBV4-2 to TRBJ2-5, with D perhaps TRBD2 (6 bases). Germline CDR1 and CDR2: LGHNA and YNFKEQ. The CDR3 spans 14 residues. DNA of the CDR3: TGTGCCAGCAGCCAAGGAGTTAGCGGAGAGGCCCAGTACTTC. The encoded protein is CASSQGVSGEAQYF.

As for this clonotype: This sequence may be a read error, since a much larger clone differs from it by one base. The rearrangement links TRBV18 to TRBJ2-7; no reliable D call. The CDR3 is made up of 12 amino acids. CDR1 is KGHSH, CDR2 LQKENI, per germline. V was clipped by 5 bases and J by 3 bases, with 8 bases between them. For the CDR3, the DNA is TGTGCCAGCTCAACCAGCTACTACGAGCAGTACTTC. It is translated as CASSTSYYEQYF.

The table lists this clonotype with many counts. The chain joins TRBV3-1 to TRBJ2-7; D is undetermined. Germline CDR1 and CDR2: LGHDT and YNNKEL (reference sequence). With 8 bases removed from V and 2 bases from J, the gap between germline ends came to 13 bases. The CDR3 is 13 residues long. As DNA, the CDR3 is TGTGCCAGCGGCCGCCGGAACACCTACGAGCAGTACTTC. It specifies CASGRRNTYEQYF.

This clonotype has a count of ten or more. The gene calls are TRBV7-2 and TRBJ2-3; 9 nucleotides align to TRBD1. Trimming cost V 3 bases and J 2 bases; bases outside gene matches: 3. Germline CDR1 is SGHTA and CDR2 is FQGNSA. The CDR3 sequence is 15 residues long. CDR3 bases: TGTGCCAGCAGCTTCAGGACAGGGGCCACAGATACGCAGTATTTT. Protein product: CASSFRTGATDTQYF.

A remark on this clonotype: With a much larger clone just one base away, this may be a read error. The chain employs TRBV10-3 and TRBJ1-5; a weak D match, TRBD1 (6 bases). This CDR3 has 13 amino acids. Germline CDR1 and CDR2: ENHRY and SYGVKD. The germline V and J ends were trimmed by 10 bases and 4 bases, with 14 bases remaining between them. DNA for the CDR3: TGTGCCACCCAACAGGGCCTTAATCAGCCCCAGCATTTT. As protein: CATQQGLNQPQHF.

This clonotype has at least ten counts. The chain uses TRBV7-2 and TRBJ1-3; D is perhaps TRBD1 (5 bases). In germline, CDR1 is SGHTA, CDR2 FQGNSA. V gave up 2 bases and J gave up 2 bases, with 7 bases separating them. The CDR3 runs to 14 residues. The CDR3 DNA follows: TGTGCCAGCAGCTTAAGGGGAGCTGGAAACACCATATATTTT. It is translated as CASSLRGAGNTIYF.

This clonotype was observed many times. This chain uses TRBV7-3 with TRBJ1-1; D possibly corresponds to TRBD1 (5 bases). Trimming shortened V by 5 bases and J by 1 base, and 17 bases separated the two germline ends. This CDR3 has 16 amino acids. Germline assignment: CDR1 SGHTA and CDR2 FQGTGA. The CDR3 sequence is CASSTRGMTENTEAFF. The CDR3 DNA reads TGTGCCAGCAGCACCCGTGGGATGACAGAGAACACTGAAGCTTTCTTT. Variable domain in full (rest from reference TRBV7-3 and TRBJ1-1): GAGVSQTPSNKVTEKGKYVELRCDPISGHTALYWYRQSLGQGPEFLIYFQGTGAADDSGLPNDRFFAVRPEGSVSTLKIQRTERGDSAVYLCASSTRGMTENTEAFFGQGTRLTVV.

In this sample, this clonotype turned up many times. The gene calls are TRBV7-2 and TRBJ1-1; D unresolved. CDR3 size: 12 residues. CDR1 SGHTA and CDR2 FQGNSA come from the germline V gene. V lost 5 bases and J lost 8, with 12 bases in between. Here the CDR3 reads CASSPWRAEAFF. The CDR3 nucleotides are TGTGCCAGCAGCCCATGGAGGGCCGAAGCTTTCTTT.

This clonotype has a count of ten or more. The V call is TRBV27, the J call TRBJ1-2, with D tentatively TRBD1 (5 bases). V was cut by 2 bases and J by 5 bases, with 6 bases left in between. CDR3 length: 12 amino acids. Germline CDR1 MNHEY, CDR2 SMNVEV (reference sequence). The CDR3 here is CASSLKGYGYTF. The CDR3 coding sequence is TGTGCCAGCAGTTTAAAGGGGTATGGCTACACCTTC.

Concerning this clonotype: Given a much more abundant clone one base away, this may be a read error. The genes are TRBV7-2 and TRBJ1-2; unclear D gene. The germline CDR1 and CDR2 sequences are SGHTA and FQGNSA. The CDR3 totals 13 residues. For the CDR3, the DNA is TGTGCCAGCAGCTTGTTAGGGAGCTATGGCTACATCTTC. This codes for CASSLLGSYGYIF.

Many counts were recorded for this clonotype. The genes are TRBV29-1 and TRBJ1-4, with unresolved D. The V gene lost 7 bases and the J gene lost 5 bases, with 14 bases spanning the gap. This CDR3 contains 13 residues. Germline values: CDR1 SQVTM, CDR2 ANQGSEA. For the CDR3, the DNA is TGCAGCGCCTACCCAACGGGGAATGAAAAACTGTTTTTT. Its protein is CSAYPTGNEKLFF.

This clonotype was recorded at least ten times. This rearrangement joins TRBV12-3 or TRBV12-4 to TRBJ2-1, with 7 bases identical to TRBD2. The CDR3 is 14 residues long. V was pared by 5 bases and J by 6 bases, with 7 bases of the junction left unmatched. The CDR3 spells CASSRQAGPNEQFF. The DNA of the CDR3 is TGTGCCAGCAGTCGACAAGCGGGGCCCAATGAGCAGTTCTTC.

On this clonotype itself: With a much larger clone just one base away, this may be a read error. CDR3 residues: CATSDRGSPSKDTQYF. The CDR3 bases are TGTGCCACCAGTGATCGGGGTTCCCCGTCCAAAGATACGCAGTATTTT. The V and J genes are TRBV24-1 and TRBJ2-3; TRBD2 might be the D (5 bases). The CDR3 is made up of 16 amino acids. V was cut by 3 bases and J by 5 bases, with 17 bases left in between. CDR1 is KGHDR, CDR2 SFDVKD, per germline.

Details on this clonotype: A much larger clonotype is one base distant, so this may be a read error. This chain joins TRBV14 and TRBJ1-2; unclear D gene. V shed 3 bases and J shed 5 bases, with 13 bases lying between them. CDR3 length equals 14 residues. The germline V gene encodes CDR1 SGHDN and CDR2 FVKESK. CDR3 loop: CASSHIAVGYGYTF. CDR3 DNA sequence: TGTGCCAGCAGCCATATCGCAGTAGGGTATGGCTACACCTTC.

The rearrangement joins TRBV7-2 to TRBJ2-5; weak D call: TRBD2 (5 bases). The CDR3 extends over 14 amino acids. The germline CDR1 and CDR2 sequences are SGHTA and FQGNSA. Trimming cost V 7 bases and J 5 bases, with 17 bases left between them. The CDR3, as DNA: TGTGCCAGCAACGGGAATCTCAGAGGGGAGACCCAGTACTTC. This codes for CASNGNLRGETQYF.